The 15 T cell receptor beta chains reported below all come from one sample, sequenced in a study of T-cell memory formation after mild COVID-19. MiXCR, applied by TCRdb to the 5' RACE reads, yields one record per CDR3 protein. The sample lists hundreds of thousands of distinct CDR3 sequences; roughly 15% were seen once. The sample consisted of PBMCs or a T cell subset sorted from them (not recorded which). The receptors were gathered from a man aged 18 to 29 who had mild COVID-19 (a few samples of this study predate the infection). Cell type and time point are not known.

This clonotype was detected ten times or more. The rearrangement joins TRBV4-3 to TRBJ1-2; no reliable D call. The V end was cut by 0 bases, the J end by 4 bases, with 6 bases between. Per the germline V gene, CDR1 is LGHNA and CDR2 is YSLEER. This CDR3 region has 13 residues. This CDR3 reads CASSQDLGYGYTF. The CDR3, as DNA: TGCGCCAGCAGCCAAGATTTAGGCTATGGCTACACCTTC.

The chain carries TRBV14 and TRBJ2-1; the D is unclear. The CDR3 is 15 residues long. Germline V gives CDR1 SGHDN, CDR2 FVKESK. V was cut by 4 bases and J by 7 bases, with 17 bases left in between. Here the CDR3 DNA reads TGTGCCAGCAGCCTCGGGCCCCGGGCCAGGAATGAGCAGTTCTTC. It is translated as CASSLGPRARNEQFF.

Here the CDR3 reads CASSTAVGRDEAFF. DNA of the CDR3: TGTGCCAGTAGCACCGCTGTCGGGAGGGATGAAGCTTTCTTT. The V gene is TRBV19, the J gene TRBJ1-1; no firm D call. CDR3 length: 14 residues. V shed 6 bases and J shed 7 bases, with 18 bases lying between them. CDR1 is LNHDA and CDR2 is SQIVND in the germline V gene (reference sequence). Full variable domain (rest looked up from reference TRBV19 and TRBJ1-1): DGGITQSPKYLFRKEGQNVTLSCEQNLNHDAMYWYRQDPGQGLRLIYYSQIVNDFQKGDIAEGYSVSREKKESFPLTVTSAQKNPTAFYLCASSTAVGRDEAFFGQGTRLTVV.

This chain connects TRBV12-3 or TRBV12-4 to TRBJ2-1, with D possibly TRBD1 on 6 matching bases. The CDR3 covers 14 residues. Trimming removed 0 bases from V and 12 bases from J, with 15 bases in between. The CDR3 DNA reads as TGTGCCAGCAGTTTAGCCCAAGGGGGAATCGGGCAGTTCTTC. This translates into CASSLAQGGIGQFF.

V usage is TRBV6-5 and J usage is TRBJ2-7; 8 bases match TRBD2. The CDR3 loop spans 15 amino acids. Trimming cost V 5 bases and J 7 bases; bases outside gene matches: 13. Per germline, CDR1 MNHEY and CDR2 SVGAGI. CDR3 region: CASSSGRGAPWEQYV. Here the CDR3 DNA reads TGTGCCAGCAGTAGTGGGCGGGGGGCCCCTTGGGAGCAGTACGTC.

The chain is built from TRBV18 and TRBJ1-1; 7 bases are a match to TRBD1. J gave up 3 bases and V 1 base, and 8 bases lay outside the gene matches. The CDR3 is made up of 16 amino acids. Germline-derived CDR1 and CDR2 are KGHSH and LQKENI. This CDR3 reads CASSPQGTALDTEAFF. CDR3 nucleotides: TGTGCCAGCTCACCACAAGGGACAGCCCTCGACACTGAAGCTTTCTTT.

This clonotype appeared once. The chain carries TRBV5-5 and TRBJ2-5; D not certain. The germline V gene encodes CDR1 SGHKS and CDR2 YYEKEE (reference sequence). V lost 0 bases and J 4 bases, leaving 7 bases between the germline ends. The CDR3 runs 13 residues. For the CDR3, the DNA is TGTGCCAGCAGCTTGGTGCCTCCAGAGACCCAGTACTTC. Amino acid sequence: CASSLVPPETQYF.

This clonotype was seen at least ten times. DNA of the CDR3: TGTGCCAGCAGTTGGACGGGGTACGAGCAGTACGTC. The encoded protein is CASSWTGYEQYV. V gene TRBV6-2 or TRBV6-3 combines with J gene TRBJ2-7, with D maybe TRBD2 (5 bases). The V end lost 4 bases, the J end lost 4 bases, and 8 bases lay between the germline ends. Germline V gene data show CDR1 as MNHEY and CDR2 as SVGEGT. CDR3 length: 12 residues.

The V call is TRBV7-3, the J call TRBJ2-5; D not certain. The germline CDR1 and CDR2 sequences are SGHTA and FQGTGA. The length of the CDR3 is 13 residues. Trimming cost V 5 bases and J 0 bases, with 7 bases left between them. The CDR3, as DNA: TGTGCCAGCAGCCCCGGACACCAAGAGACCCAGTACTTC. Protein: CASSPGHQETQYF.

This clonotype was picked up many times. J is TRBJ2-1 and V is TRBV5-5; the D gene is possibly TRBD2 (5 bases). Trimming pared 2 bases from V and 3 bases from J, leaving 12 bases between. The CDR3 covers 15 residues. Germline CDR1 SGHKS, CDR2 YYEKEE (reference sequence). The CDR3 DNA reads TGTGCCAGCAGCTTCGGGTCTAGCAGCTACAATGAGCAGTTCTTC. Protein product: CASSFGSSSYNEQFF.

The rearrangement uses TRBV5-5 and TRBJ2-4; D may correspond to TRBD1 or TRBD2 (5 bases each). CDR1 is SGHKS, CDR2 YYEKEE, per germline (reference sequence). Trimming shortened V by 3 bases and J by 0 bases, and 10 bases separated the two germline ends. CDR3 length: 15 residues. CDR3 in DNA: TGTGCCAGCAGCTCTCCCGGGACAGCCAAAAACATTCAGTACTTC. This gives the protein CASSSPGTAKNIQYF.

The chain links TRBV10-3 to TRBJ2-5, with 8 positions matching TRBD1. The germline CDR1 and CDR2 sequences are ENHRY and SYGVKD. The CDR3 totals 13 residues. V shed 8 bases, J shed 2 bases, and the junction held 4 bases outside the gene matches. The CDR3 bases are TGTGCCATCGGGACAGGCTTACAAGAGACCCAGTACTTC. Amino acid sequence: CAIGTGLQETQYF.

This clonotype has ten or more counts. The V call is TRBV11-2, the J call TRBJ2-1; tentative D call: TRBD1 (6 bases). Trimming cost V 5 bases and J 0 bases, with 14 bases left between them. The V gene's germline CDR1 is SGHAT and CDR2 FQNNGV. CDR3 length: 16 residues. The CDR3 reads CASSPRGDSSYNEQFF. As DNA, the CDR3 is TGTGCCAGCAGCCCCAGGGGCGACAGCTCCTACAATGAGCAGTTCTTC.

The CDR3 protein is CASSYSTNYGYTF. The DNA of the CDR3 is TGTGCCAGCAGTTACTCAACCAACTATGGCTACACCTTC. The V call is TRBV6-2 or TRBV6-3, the J call TRBJ1-2; D is unresolved. The ends were cut back, 0 bases at V and 2 bases at J, with 4 bases in the middle. Germline CDR1 and CDR2: MNHEY and SVGEGT. The length of the CDR3 is 13 residues.

This clonotype was seen a handful of times. This chain links TRBV4-3 with TRBJ2-3; possible D gene TRBD1, 6 bases. The CDR3 extends over 14 amino acids. Germline V CDR1 and CDR2: LGHNA, YSLEER. V was trimmed by 4 bases and J by 0 bases, leaving 8 bases between them. DNA of the CDR3: TGCGCCAGCAGCCGACAGGCTAGCACAGATACGCAGTATTTT. Translated: CASSRQASTDTQYF.